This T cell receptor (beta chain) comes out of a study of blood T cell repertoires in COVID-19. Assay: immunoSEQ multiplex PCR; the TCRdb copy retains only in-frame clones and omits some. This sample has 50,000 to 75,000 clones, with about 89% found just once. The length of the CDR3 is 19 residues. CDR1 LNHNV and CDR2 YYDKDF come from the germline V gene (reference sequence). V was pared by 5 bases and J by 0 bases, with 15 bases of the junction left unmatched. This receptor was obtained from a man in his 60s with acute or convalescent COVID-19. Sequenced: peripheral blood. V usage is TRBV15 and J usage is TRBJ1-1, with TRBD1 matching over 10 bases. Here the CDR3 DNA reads TGTGCCACCAGCCCACACCGGGACAGGGGAAGATTTATGAACACTGAAGCTTTCTTT. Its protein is CATSPHRDRGRFMNTEAFF.